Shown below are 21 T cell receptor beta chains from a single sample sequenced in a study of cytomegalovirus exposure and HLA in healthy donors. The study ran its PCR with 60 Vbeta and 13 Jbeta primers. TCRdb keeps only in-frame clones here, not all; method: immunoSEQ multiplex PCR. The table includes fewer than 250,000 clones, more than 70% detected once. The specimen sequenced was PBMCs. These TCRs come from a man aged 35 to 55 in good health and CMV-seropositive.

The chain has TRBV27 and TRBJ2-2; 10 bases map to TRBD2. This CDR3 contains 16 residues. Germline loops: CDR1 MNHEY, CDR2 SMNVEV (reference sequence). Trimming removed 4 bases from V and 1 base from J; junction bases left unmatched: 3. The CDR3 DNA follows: TGTGCCAGCAGTTCCGGGACTAGCGTGAACACCGGGGAGCTGTTTTTT. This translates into CASSSGTSVNTGELFF.

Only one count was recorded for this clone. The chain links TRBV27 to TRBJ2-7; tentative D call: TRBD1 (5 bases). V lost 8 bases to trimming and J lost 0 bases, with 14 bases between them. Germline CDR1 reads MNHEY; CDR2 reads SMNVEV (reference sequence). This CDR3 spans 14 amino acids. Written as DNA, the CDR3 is TGTGCCAGCGCCCGACAGTTCCCCTCCTACGAGCAGTACTTC. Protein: CASARQFPSYEQYF.

The CDR3 region has the DNA TGCGCCAGCAGCCCGAAGGGGGGGAGAGATTCACCCCTCCACTTT. As protein: CASSPKGGRDSPLHF. The J gene is TRBJ1-6, the V gene TRBV4-3, with TRBD1 as a possible D gene (6 bases). Germline assignment: CDR1 LGHNA and CDR2 YSLEER. V was trimmed by 4 bases and J by 8 bases, leaving 15 bases between them. The CDR3 contains 15 residues.

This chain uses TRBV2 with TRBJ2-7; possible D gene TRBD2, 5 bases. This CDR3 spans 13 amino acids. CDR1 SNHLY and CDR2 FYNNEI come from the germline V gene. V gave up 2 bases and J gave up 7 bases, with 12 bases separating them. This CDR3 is CASSEQLAGEQYF. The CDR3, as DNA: TGTGCCAGCAGTGAACAGCTAGCCGGGGAGCAGTACTTC.

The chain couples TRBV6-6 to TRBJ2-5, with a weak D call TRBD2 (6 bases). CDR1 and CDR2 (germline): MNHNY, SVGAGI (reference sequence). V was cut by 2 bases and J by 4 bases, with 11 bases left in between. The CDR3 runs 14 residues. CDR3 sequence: CASSYRRGGETQYF. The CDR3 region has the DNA TGTGCCAGCAGTTACAGGCGGGGTGGAGAGACCCAGTACTTC.

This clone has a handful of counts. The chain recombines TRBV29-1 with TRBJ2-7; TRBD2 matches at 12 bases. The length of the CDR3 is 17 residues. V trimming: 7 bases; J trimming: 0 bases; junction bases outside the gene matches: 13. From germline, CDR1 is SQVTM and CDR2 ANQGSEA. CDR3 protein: CSATGTSGSSYSYEQYF. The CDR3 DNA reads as TGCAGCGCAACCGGGACTAGCGGGTCAAGCTACTCCTACGAGCAGTACTTC.

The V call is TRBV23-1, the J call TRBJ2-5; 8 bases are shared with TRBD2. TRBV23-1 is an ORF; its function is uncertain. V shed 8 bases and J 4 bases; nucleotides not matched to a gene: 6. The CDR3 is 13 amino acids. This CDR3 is CASGGRYRETQYF. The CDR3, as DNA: TGCGCCAGCGGCGGGAGGTACAGAGAGACCCAGTACTTC.

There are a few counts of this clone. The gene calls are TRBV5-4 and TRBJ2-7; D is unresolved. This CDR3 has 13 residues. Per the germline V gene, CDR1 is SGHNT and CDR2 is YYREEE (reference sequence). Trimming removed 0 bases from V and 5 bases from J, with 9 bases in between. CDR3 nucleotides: TGTGCCAGCAGCTTGGGGGCGCAAGACGAGCAGTACTTC. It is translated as CASSLGAQDEQYF.

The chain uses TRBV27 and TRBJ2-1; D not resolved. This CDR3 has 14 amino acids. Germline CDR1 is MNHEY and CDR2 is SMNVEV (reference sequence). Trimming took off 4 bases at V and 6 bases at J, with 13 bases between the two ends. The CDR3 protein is CASSSTTTLNEQFF. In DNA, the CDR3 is TGTGCCAGCAGTTCTACCACCACCCTCAATGAGCAGTTCTTC.

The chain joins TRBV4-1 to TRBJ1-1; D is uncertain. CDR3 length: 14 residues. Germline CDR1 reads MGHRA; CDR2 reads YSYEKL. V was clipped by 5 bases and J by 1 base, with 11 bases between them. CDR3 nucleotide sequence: TGCGCCAGCAGCTACAGAGCGGAGAACACTGAAGCTTTCTTT. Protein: CASSYRAENTEAFF.

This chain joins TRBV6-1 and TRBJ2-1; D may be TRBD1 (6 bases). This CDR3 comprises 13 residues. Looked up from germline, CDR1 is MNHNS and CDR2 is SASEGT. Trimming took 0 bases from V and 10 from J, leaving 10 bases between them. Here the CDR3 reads CASSEAPTGEQFF. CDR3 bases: TGTGCCAGCAGTGAAGCGCCGACAGGCGAGCAGTTCTTC.

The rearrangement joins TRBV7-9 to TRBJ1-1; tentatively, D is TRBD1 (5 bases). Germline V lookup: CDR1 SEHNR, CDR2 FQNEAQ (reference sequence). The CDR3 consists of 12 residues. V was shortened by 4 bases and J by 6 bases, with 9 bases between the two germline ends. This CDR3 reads CASSSQGPEAFF. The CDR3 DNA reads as TGTGCCAGCAGCTCCCAGGGCCCTGAAGCTTTCTTT. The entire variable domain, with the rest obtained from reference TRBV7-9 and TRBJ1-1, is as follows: DTGVSQNPRHKITKRGQNVTFRCDPISEHNRLYWYRQTLGQGPEFLTYFQNEAQLEKSRLLSDRFSAERPKGSFSTLEIQRTEQGDSAMYLCASSSQGPEAFFGQGTRLTVV.

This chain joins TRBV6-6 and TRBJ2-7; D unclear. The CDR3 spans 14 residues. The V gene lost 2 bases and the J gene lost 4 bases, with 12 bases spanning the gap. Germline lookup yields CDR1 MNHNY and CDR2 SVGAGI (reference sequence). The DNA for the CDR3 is TGTGCCAGCAGTTACGTGCCCCAAACATACGAGCAGTACTTC. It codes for CASSYVPQTYEQYF.

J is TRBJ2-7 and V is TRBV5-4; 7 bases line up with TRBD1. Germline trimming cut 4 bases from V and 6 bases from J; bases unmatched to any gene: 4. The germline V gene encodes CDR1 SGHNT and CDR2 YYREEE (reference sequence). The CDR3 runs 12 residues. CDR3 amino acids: CASSRQGGEQYF. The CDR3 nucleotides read TGTGCCAGCAGCCGACAGGGTGGCGAGCAGTACTTC.

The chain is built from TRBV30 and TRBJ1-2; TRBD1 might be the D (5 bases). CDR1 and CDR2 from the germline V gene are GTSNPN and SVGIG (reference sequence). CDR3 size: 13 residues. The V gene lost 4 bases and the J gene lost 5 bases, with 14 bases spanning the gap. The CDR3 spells CAWTGASPYGYTF. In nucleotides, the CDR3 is TGTGCCTGGACTGGGGCTTCCCCGTATGGCTACACCTTC.

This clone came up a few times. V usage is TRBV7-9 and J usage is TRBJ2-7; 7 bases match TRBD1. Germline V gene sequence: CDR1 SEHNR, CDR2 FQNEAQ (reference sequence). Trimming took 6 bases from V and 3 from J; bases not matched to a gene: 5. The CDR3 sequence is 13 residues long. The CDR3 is CASRLNRGYEQYF. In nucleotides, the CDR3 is TGTGCCAGCAGACTGAACAGGGGCTACGAGCAGTACTTC.

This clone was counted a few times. CDR3 loop: CASSLAVSWEDTEAFF. In DNA form, the CDR3 reads TGTGCCAGCAGCTTGGCAGTTTCCTGGGAGGACACTGAAGCTTTCTTT. The chain is built from TRBV5-4 and TRBJ1-1, with unresolved D. This CDR3 has 16 amino acids. The V and J ends lost 0 bases and 3 bases respectively, with 15 bases between them. In germline, CDR1 is SGHNT, CDR2 YYREEE (reference sequence).

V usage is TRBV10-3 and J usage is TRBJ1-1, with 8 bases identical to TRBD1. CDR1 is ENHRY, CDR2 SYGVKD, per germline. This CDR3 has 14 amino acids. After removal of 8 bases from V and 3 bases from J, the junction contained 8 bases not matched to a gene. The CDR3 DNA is TGTGCCATCGGGGCCAGGGGGCAAGACACTGAAGCTTTCTTT. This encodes CAIGARGQDTEAFF.

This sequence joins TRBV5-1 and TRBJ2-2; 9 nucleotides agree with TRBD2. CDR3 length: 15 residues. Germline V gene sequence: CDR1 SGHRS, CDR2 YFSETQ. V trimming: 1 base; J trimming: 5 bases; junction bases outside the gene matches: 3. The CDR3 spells CASSLSTSGTGELFF. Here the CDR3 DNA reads TGCGCCAGCAGCTTGTCGACTAGCGGTACCGGGGAGCTGTTTTTT.

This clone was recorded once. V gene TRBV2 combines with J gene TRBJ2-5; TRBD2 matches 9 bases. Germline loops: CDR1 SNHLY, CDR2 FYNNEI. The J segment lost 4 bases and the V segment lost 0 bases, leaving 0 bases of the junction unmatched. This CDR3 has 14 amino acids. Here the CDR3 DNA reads TGTGCCAGCAGTGAAGCACTAGCGGGAGAGACCCAGTACTTC. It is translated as CASSEALAGETQYF. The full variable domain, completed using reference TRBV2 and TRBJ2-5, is EPEVTQTPSHQVTQMGQEVILRCVPISNHLYFYWYRQILGQKVEFLVSFYNNEISEKSEIFDDQFSVERPDGSNFTLKIRSTKLEDSAMYFCASSEALAGETQYFGPGTRLLVL.

CDR3 sequence (DNA): TGTGCCAGCAGCGTAGGACAGGGGGCCACGAACACTGAAGCTTTCTTT. This sequence encodes CASSVGQGATNTEAFF. The chain combines TRBV6-6 with TRBJ1-1; 11 nucleotides line up with TRBD1. The CDR3 sequence is 16 residues long. The germline CDR1 and CDR2 sequences are MNHNY and SVGAGI (reference sequence). The trim removed 6 bases at V and 1 base at J, leaving 7 bases unmatched.